The 22 T cell receptor beta chains reported below all come from one sample, sequenced in a study of radiation and T cells in renal cell carcinoma. Documented time point: baseline pretreatment blood. Stated treatment: 15 Gy SBRT to primary tumor, nephrectomy 4 weeks later. Data came from immunoSEQ multiplex PCR; TCRdb stores just in-frame clones and leaves some out. Altogether about 150,000 clones are present, about 85% being singletons, with the ten largest covering roughly 4%. The sequenced sample was blood, obtained from a patient whose treatment included radiotherapy and nephrectomy. The receptors originated from a woman aged 70-85 years with renal cell carcinoma.

The CDR3 DNA reads TGTGCCAGCAGCTTAGGGGGCGGGACTGCACACACCGGGGAGCTGTTTTTT. Its protein is CASSLGGGTAHTGELFF. The chain recombines TRBV11-3 with TRBJ2-2; tentatively, D is TRBD2 (6 bases). The V gene's germline CDR1 is SGHNT and CDR2 YENEEA. The CDR3 contains 17 residues. The V end lost 1 base, the J end lost 3 bases, and 15 bases lay between the germline ends.

This clone was seen a handful of times. The rearrangement joins TRBV11-2 to TRBJ1-1; D uncertain. The CDR3 runs 15 residues. Between the trimmed V and J ends, which lost 1 base and 3 bases, there was a span of 12 bases. Germline loops: CDR1 SGHAT, CDR2 FQNNGV. CDR3 in amino acids: CASSLGIGPDTEAFF. In DNA form, the CDR3 reads TGTGCCAGCAGCTTAGGGATAGGCCCCGACACTGAAGCTTTCTTT.

In its sample, this clone was seen once. The chain is built from TRBV7-3 and TRBJ2-7; TRBD1 agrees at 8 bases. CDR3 length equals 14 residues. Germline V gene sequence: CDR1 SGHTA, CDR2 FQGTGA. With V trimmed by 6 bases and J by 0 bases, 4 bases remained unmatched. In nucleotides, the CDR3 is TGTGCCAGCAGACGGACAGGGAGCTCCTACGAGCAGTACTTC. Its protein is CASRRTGSSYEQYF.

The count of this clone is one. The chain couples TRBV5-4 to TRBJ2-2; TRBD1 might be the D (5 bases). CDR1 and CDR2 from the germline V gene are SGHNT and YYREEE (reference sequence). The CDR3 runs 14 residues. V gave up 1 base and J gave up 7 bases, with 11 bases separating them. The CDR3 is CASSLSRGDGELFF. CDR3 DNA sequence: TGTGCCAGCAGCTTGAGTAGGGGCGACGGGGAGCTGTTTTTT.

The chain has TRBV28 and TRBJ2-7, with 7 positions matching TRBD1. V was pared by 6 bases and J by 4 bases, with 9 bases of the junction left unmatched. This CDR3 comprises 14 residues. Per germline, CDR1 MDHEN and CDR2 SYDVKM. In DNA form, the CDR3 reads TGTGCCAGCAGCCTTTCCCCGGACAGGTACGAGCAGTACTTC. Its translation is CASSLSPDRYEQYF.

The J gene is TRBJ1-2, the V gene TRBV30; TRBD1 matches 8 bases. The CDR3 extends over 11 amino acids. Per germline, CDR1 GTSNPN and CDR2 SVGIG (reference sequence). The CDR3 DNA sequence: TGTGGGACAGGGTCGGACTATGGCTACACCTTC. This encodes CGTGSDYGYTF. Full variable domain (outside the CDR3, taken from reference TRBV30 and TRBJ1-2): SQTIHQWPATLVQPVGSPLSLECTVEGTSNPNLYWYRQAAGRGLQLLFYSVGIGQISSEVPQNLSASRPQDRQFILSSKKLLLSDSGFYLCGTGSDYGYTFGSGTRLTVV.

This rearrangement joins TRBV7-2 to TRBJ1-1; D is unresolved. Germline V gene data show CDR1 as SGHTA and CDR2 as FQGNSA. V was trimmed by 6 bases and J by 4 bases, leaving 15 bases between them. This CDR3 region has 14 residues. CDR3 in amino acids: CASSLETGGTEAFF. The CDR3 DNA reads as TGTGCCAGCAGTTTGGAGACCGGCGGCACTGAAGCTTTCTTT.

CDR3 region: CASSADRGPYGYTF. CDR3 in DNA: TGTGCCAGCAGTGCCGACAGGGGGCCCTATGGCTACACCTTC. The rearrangement uses TRBV6-6 and TRBJ1-2; TRBD1 aligns across 10 bases. There are 14 residues in the CDR3. Trimming cost V 5 bases and J 4 bases; bases outside gene matches: 4. In germline, CDR1 is MNHNY, CDR2 SVGAGI (reference sequence).

This clone was seen more than once but under ten times. The chain links TRBV2 to TRBJ1-1; a possible D gene is TRBD1 (6 bases). Trimming stripped 6 bases from V and 6 bases from J, with 14 bases between. This CDR3 spans 13 amino acids. Per germline, CDR1 SNHLY and CDR2 FYNNEI. DNA for the CDR3: TGTGCCAGCAGGGGGACATGGCTCGCTGAAGCTTTCTTT. Its protein product is CASRGTWLAEAFF.

This clone has just a few counts. At the DNA level, this CDR3 is encoded by other sequences in the same sample as well. The chain joins TRBV19 to TRBJ2-1; TRBD2 aligns across 8 bases. Germline V gene lookup returns CDR1 LNHDA and CDR2 SQIVND (reference sequence). This CDR3 contains 15 residues. J gave up 0 bases and V 7 bases, and 5 bases lay outside the gene matches. CDR3 residues: CASTPAGGSYNEQFF. Written as DNA, the CDR3 is TGTGCCAGTACCCCGGCGGGGGGCTCCTACAATGAGCAGTTCTTC.

This clone was detected a few times. This chain uses TRBV2 with TRBJ1-1; no firm D call. V was pared by 8 bases and J by 6 bases, with 13 bases between. The CDR3 consists of 12 residues. Germline CDR1 is SNHLY and CDR2 is FYNNEI. The CDR3 loop is CASGTGIPEAFF. The CDR3 DNA reads TGTGCCAGCGGAACGGGGATCCCTGAAGCTTTCTTT.

The genes are TRBV6-5 and TRBJ2-1; 8 bases agree with TRBD1. From germline, CDR1 is MNHEY and CDR2 SVGAGI. The CDR3 is 16 residues long. Germline trimming cut 0 bases from V and 7 bases from J; bases unmatched to any gene: 8. CDR3: CASSYSGQGGRNEQFF. CDR3 sequence (DNA): TGTGCCAGCAGTTACTCTGGACAGGGAGGTCGAAATGAGCAGTTCTTC.

The gene calls are TRBV9 and TRBJ2-3; unclear D gene. Germline CDR1 and CDR2: SGDLS and YYNGEE. V was cut by 1 base and J by 6 bases, with 9 bases left in between. This CDR3 contains 13 residues. The CDR3 nucleotides read TGTGCCAGCAGCGTATTTGAGGCCGATACGCAGTATTTT. Translation gives CASSVFEADTQYF.

The V and J genes are TRBV27 and TRBJ1-5; a possible D gene is TRBD1 (6 bases). The V end lost 0 bases, the J end lost 6 bases, and 12 bases lay between the germline ends. The CDR3 runs to 15 residues. Germline CDR1 MNHEY, CDR2 SMNVEV (reference sequence). In DNA, the CDR3 is TGTGCCAGCAGTTTATCAGGGGGGTGGGGTCAGCCCCAGCATTTT. Protein sequence: CASSLSGGWGQPQHF.

The rearrangement uses TRBV19 and TRBJ1-5; D gene uncertain. The V end lost 1 base, the J end lost 0 bases, and 7 bases lay between the germline ends. The germline V gene encodes CDR1 LNHDA and CDR2 SQIVND (reference sequence). The CDR3 length is 15 residues. The DNA of the CDR3 is TGTGCCAGTAGTATAGTGCGTGATAGCAATCAGCCCCAGCATTTT. Translating gives CASSIVRDSNQPQHF.

This chain joins TRBV28 and TRBJ1-2; 9 bases agree with TRBD1. The V and J ends lost 5 bases and 7 bases, in that order; junction bases with no gene match: 14. This CDR3 has 16 amino acids. The germline V gene has CDR1 MDHEN and CDR2 SYDVKM. CDR3: CASSPGPSGTGTGYTF. The CDR3 region has the DNA TGTGCCAGCAGTCCTGGACCTTCCGGGACAGGGACTGGCTACACCTTC.

This clone was found a few times. The J gene is TRBJ2-1, the V gene TRBV4-2; D gene uncertain. Germline CDR1 LGHNA, CDR2 YNFKEQ. The V end lost 1 base, the J end lost 4 bases, and 5 bases lay between the germline ends. The CDR3 runs to 13 residues. The chain's CDR3 is CASSQGEYNEQFF. DNA of the CDR3: TGTGCCAGCAGCCAAGGGGAATACAATGAGCAGTTCTTC.

This rearrangement joins TRBV5-1 to TRBJ2-7; D possibly corresponds to TRBD1 (5 bases). CDR3 length equals 14 residues. Germline lookup yields CDR1 SGHRS and CDR2 YFSETQ. Trimming shortened V by 2 bases and J by 1 base, and 10 bases separated the two germline ends. DNA for the CDR3: TGCGCCAGCAGCTTTTCGACAGATTCCTACGAGCAGTACTTC. Its translation: CASSFSTDSYEQYF.

The chain joins TRBV6-5 to TRBJ2-3; 11 bases align to TRBD2. With 7 bases clipped from V and 1 base from J, the junction kept 4 bases outside the gene matches. The CDR3 covers 15 residues. The germline V gene encodes CDR1 MNHEY and CDR2 SVGAGI. This CDR3 is CASTLSGGGTDTQYF. Written as DNA, the CDR3 is TGTGCCAGCACCCTTAGCGGGGGGGGCACAGATACGCAGTATTTT.

CDR3 nucleotide sequence: TGTGCCAGCAGCGTAGACCCAAGGAACAATGAGCAGTTCTTC. Protein: CASSVDPRNNEQFF. The chain recombines TRBV9 with TRBJ2-1; D remains ambiguous. CDR3 size: 14 residues. Germline V gene sequence: CDR1 SGDLS, CDR2 YYNGEE. Deletions cut 0 bases from V and 5 bases from J, with 9 bases between.

This clone was detected only a few times. The genes are TRBV10-1 and TRBJ1-1, with D possibly TRBD1 on 6 matching bases. V was clipped by 6 bases and J by 2 bases, with 10 bases between them. Germline CDR1 WNHNN, CDR2 SYGVQD (reference sequence). The CDR3 length is 13 residues. The CDR3 loop reads CASRGQINTEAFF. The CDR3 DNA follows: TGCGCCAGCAGAGGACAGATCAACACTGAAGCTTTCTTT.

This clone was observed a handful of times. This chain joins TRBV6-5 and TRBJ1-1; D not resolved. CDR1 is MNHEY, CDR2 SVGAGI, per germline. The CDR3 has 12 amino acids. The V end was cut by 6 bases, the J end by 3 bases, with 8 bases between. CDR3 residues: CASSGRYTEAFF. The CDR3 DNA reads TGTGCCAGCAGCGGACGGTACACTGAAGCTTTCTTT.